This is a list of T cell receptor beta chains from one sample in a study of cytomegalovirus exposure and HLA in healthy donors. Assay: immunoSEQ multiplex PCR; the TCRdb copy retains only in-frame clones and omits some. The repertoire holds roughly 150,000 clones, less than 85% seen once, with 5.5% to 8.5% in the top ten. The specimen was PBMCs. These receptors were obtained from a woman aged 45 to 65 in good health and CMV-seropositive. CDR3s include the opening cysteine and the closing phenylalanine or tryptophan. A D gene is named only where the DNA matches it firmly.

D: .; J: TRBJ1-4; V: TRBV9; CDR3: CASSVSGWDEKLFF
D: TRBD2; J: TRBJ2-1; V: TRBV7-9; CDR3: CSSSLDGGAREQFF
D: TRBD1; J: TRBJ1-6; V: TRBV11-2; CDR3: CASSLGQGGSPLHF
D: .; J: TRBJ2-7; V: TRBV30; CDR3: CAWSYPPGQRSPQQYF
D: TRBD1; J: TRBJ1-4; V: TRBV6-5; CDR3: CASSKRTGGGEKLFF
D: .; J: TRBJ1-2; V: TRBV5-1; CDR3: CASSFEVNYGYTF
D: TRBD1; J: TRBJ1-6; V: TRBV4-1; CDR3: CASSQEEAGGRSPLHF
D: .; J: TRBJ1-3; V: TRBV18; CDR3: CASSGGPGNTIYF
D: .; J: TRBJ1-6; V: TRBV5-5; CDR3: CASSPRDTRTPLHF
D: TRBD2; J: TRBJ2-4; V: TRBV7-2; CDR3: CASSMTAGGRVKNIQYF
D: .; J: TRBJ1-4; V: TRBV30; CDR3: CAWSVTAGEKLFF
D: TRBD1; J: TRBJ2-2; V: TRBV6-1; CDR3: CASRSPGGGELFF
D: .; J: TRBJ2-2; V: TRBV30; CDR3: CAWSVRGRGKHAGELFF
D: TRBD1; J: TRBJ2-2; V: TRBV5-1; CDR3: CASSLQGAETGELFF
D: .; J: TRBJ2-7; V: TRBV27; CDR3: CASSLSNSYEQYF
D: .; J: .; V: TRBV29-1; CDR3: CSVAGYQHEQYF
D: .; J: TRBJ2-3; V: TRBV29-1; CDR3: CSSKSGADTQYF
D: TRBD1; J: TRBJ2-2; V: TRBV9; CDR3: CASSVGDRVGTGELFF
D: TRBD1; J: TRBJ1-6; V: TRBV7-2; CDR3: CASSSPTRDRARSPLHF
D: TRBD1; J: TRBJ2-6; V: TRBV4-2; CDR3: CASSNRQGMAPGANVLTF
D: TRBD2; J: TRBJ2-1; V: TRBV6-1; CDR3: CASSEYGAGGNNEQFF
D: .; J: TRBJ1-1; V: TRBV4-3; CDR3: CVSSQELRVTEAFF
D: TRBD1; J: TRBJ1-4; V: TRBV5-6; CDR3: CASSLVTGAKDEKLFF
D: .; J: TRBJ2-7; V: TRBV6-6; CDR3: CASSYSFWGVEQYF
D: TRBD1; J: TRBJ1-1; V: TRBV2; CDR3: CASSARRQGVNTEAFF
D: .; J: TRBJ2-3; V: TRBV9; CDR3: CASSPVGGRGSGDTQYF
D: .; J: TRBJ2-2; V: TRBV6-5; CDR3: CASSQNTGELFF
D: .; J: TRBJ1-3; V: TRBV7-2; CDR3: CASSLVRGNTIYF
D: .; J: TRBJ1-3; V: TRBV29-1; CDR3: CSALGGDVHSGNTIYF
D: TRBD1; J: TRBJ1-1; V: TRBV19; CDR3: CASSIRGHRNTEAFF
D: .; J: TRBJ2-2; V: TRBV13; CDR3: CASSLAAGSWGELFF
D: .; J: TRBJ1-3; V: TRBV9; CDR3: CASSVVGSGNTIYF
D: .; J: TRBJ2-6; V: TRBV6-6; CDR3: CAVGIGGPSGANVLTF
D: .; J: TRBJ1-1; V: TRBV25-1; CDR3: CASSEYTGSNTEAFF
D: TRBD2; J: TRBJ2-3; V: TRBV5-1; CDR3: CASSSSGGTDTQYF
D: TRBD1; J: TRBJ1-5; V: TRBV2; CDR3: CASSAHRTGEQPQHF
D: .; J: TRBJ2-1; V: TRBV7-3; CDR3: CASSRGGERTLYNEQFF
D: .; J: TRBJ1-1; V: TRBV5-1; CDR3: CASSLGGGDTEAFF
D: TRBD1; J: TRBJ1-5; V: TRBV5-6; CDR3: CASSLEGGFQPQHF
D: TRBD1; J: TRBJ1-2; V: TRBV29-1; CDR3: CSVEGTGPKIYGYTF
D: .; J: TRBJ2-3; V: TRBV5-1; CDR3: CASSLYAGSTDTQYF
D: TRBD1; J: TRBJ2-1; V: TRBV10-3; CDR3: CAIGTGGYEQFF
D: TRBD1; J: TRBJ1-1; V: TRBV6-5; CDR3: CASSPTGTGGGGFF
D: .; J: TRBJ2-7; V: TRBV11-2; CDR3: CASSLAGLTEQYF
D: .; J: TRBJ2-6; V: TRBV19; CDR3: CASSTQDWSDRGANVLTF
D: TRBD1; J: TRBJ1-6; V: TRBV6-5; CDR3: CASSEDRSYNSPLHF
D: TRBD2; J: TRBJ2-2; V: TRBV4-2; CDR3: CASSQVVRLAGTTNTGELFF
D: .; J: TRBJ2-3; V: TRBV29-1; CDR3: CSTPEAGSKMTSTDTQYF
D: .; J: TRBJ2-3; V: TRBV6-1; CDR3: CASIRAGLTDTQYF
D: .; J: TRBJ1-2; V: TRBV7-8; CDR3: CASSLGTAAGYGYTF
D: .; J: TRBJ1-2; V: TRBV6-1; CDR3: CALDEGYGYTF